This T cell receptor beta chain appears in the sequencing data of a study of cytomegalovirus exposure and HLA in healthy donors. The study, taken as a whole, reports: Most observed TCR sequences were rare, whereas some public TCRs were detected in many donors.

With regard to this clone: Its antigen is not known.

The CDR3 is made up of 23 amino acids. Germline V lookup: CDR1 MNHNS, CDR2 SASEGT. V dropped 0 bases and J dropped 6; count of bases not matched to a gene: 29. The PCR had 60 Vbeta and 13 Jbeta primers. Profiled with immunoSEQ multiplex PCR; TCRdb holds only in-frame clones, not every one. The repertoire holds about 140,000 clones, with around 80% as singletons. Sample: PBMCs. The source of this sequence is a man aged 50 or older in good health and CMV-seronegative. The V gene is TRBV6-1, the J gene TRBJ1-5; 7 bases agree with TRBD1. CDR3 residues: CASSEARTSERRGRLFWPQPQHF. The CDR3 DNA reads as TGTGCCAGCAGTGAAGCGCGTACAAGTGAGCGGAGGGGGCGTTTGTTCTGGCCTCAGCCCCAGCATTTT.